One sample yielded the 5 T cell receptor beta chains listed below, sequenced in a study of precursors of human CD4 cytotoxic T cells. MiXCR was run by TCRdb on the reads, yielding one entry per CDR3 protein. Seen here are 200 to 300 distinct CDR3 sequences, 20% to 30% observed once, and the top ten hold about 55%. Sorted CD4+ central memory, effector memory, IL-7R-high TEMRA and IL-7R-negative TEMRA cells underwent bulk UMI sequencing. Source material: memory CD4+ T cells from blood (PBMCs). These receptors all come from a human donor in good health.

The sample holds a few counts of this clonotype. The CDR3 loop is CASSLITSGTYEQYF. The CDR3 nucleotides read TGCGCCAGCAGCTTGATTACTAGCGGGACCTACGAGCAGTACTTC. The chain is built from TRBV5-1 and TRBJ2-7; 10 nucleotides agree with TRBD2. This CDR3 region has 15 residues. Trimming removed 1 base from V and 2 bases from J; junction bases left unmatched: 3. Germline V gives CDR1 SGHRS, CDR2 YFSETQ.

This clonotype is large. CDR3 sequence reads: CATSRDRLRGTEAFF. In DNA, the CDR3 is TGTGCCACCAGCAGAGATCGGCTCCGGGGGACTGAAGCTTTCTTT. The gene calls are TRBV15 and TRBJ1-1, with D possibly matching TRBD1 (5 bases). Between the trimmed V and J ends, which lost 0 bases and 5 bases, there was a span of 13 bases. Germline V gene lookup returns CDR1 LNHNV and CDR2 YYDKDF (reference sequence). The length of the CDR3 is 15 residues.

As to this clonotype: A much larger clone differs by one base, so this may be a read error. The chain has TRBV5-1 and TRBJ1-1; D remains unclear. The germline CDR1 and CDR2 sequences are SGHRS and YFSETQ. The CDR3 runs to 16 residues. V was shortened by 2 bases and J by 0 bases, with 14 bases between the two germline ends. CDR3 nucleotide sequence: TGCGCCAGCAGCTTCCGAAGGCGCCTCATGAACACTGAAGCTTTCTTT. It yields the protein CASSFRRRLMNTEAFF.

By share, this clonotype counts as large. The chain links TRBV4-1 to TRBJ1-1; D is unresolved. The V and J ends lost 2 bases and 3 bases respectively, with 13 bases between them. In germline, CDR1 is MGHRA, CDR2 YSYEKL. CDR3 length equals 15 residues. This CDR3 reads CASSQLETPYTEAFF. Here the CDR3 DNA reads TGCGCCAGCAGCCAACTGGAGACACCTTACACTGAAGCTTTCTTT.

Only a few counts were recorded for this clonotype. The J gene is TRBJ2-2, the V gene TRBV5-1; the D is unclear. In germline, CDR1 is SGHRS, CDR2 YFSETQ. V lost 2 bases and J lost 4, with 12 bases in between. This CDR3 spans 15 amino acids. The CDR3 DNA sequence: TGCGCCAGCAGCTTTCGAGAATACAGCACCGGGGAGCTGTTTTTT. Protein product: CASSFREYSTGELFF. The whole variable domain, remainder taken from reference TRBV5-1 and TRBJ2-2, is KAGVTQTPRYLIKTRGQQVTLSCSPISGHRSVSWYQQTPGQGLQFLFEYFSETQRNKGNFPGRFSGRQFSNSRSEMNVSTLELGDSALYLCASSFREYSTGELFFGEGSRLTVL.